This passage covers 17 T cell receptor beta chains from one sample sequenced in a study of T-cell memory formation after mild COVID-19. One entry per CDR3 protein, called by TCRdb with MiXCR from the 5' RACE reads. Seen here are around 200,000 distinct CDR3 sequences, 20% to 25% observed once, and the top ten hold more than 20%. Sequencing was done on a sample of PBMCs or a T cell subset sorted from them (not recorded which). These receptor sequences come from an adult woman who had mild COVID-19 (a few samples of this study predate the infection). Cell type and time point are not known.

The CDR3 region has the DNA TGCGCCAGCAGCTTCGTCCCCCAGGGAGAGACCCAGTACTTC. The encoded protein is CASSFVPQGETQYF. The rearrangement uses TRBV4-1 and TRBJ2-5; D is perhaps TRBD1 (5 bases). The CDR3 length is 14 residues. Germline lookup yields CDR1 MGHRA and CDR2 YSYEKL. Trimming took off 5 bases at V and 4 bases at J, with 14 bases between the two ends.

This clonotype showed up many times. The gene calls are TRBV27 and TRBJ2-3; D is uncertain. V was pared by 4 bases and J by 0 bases, with 8 bases between. There are 14 residues in the CDR3. The V gene's germline CDR1 is MNHEY and CDR2 SMNVEV (reference sequence). CDR3 bases: TGTGCCAGCAGTTACGGTTCTAGCACAGATACGCAGTATTTT. Translating gives CASSYGSSTDTQYF.

This clonotype has just a few counts. CDR3 residues: CASSAGVGPYEQYF. CDR3 in DNA: TGTGCCAGCAGCGCCGGGGTCGGCCCCTACGAGCAGTACTTC. The rearrangement joins TRBV9 to TRBJ2-7; tentative D call: TRBD2 (5 bases). Germline CDR1 and CDR2: SGDLS and YYNGEE. Trimming took off 3 bases at V and 2 bases at J, with 12 bases between the two ends. The CDR3 is made up of 14 amino acids.

This clonotype was counted between two and nine times. This chain joins TRBV5-1 and TRBJ2-7, with TRBD1 matching over 7 bases. The CDR3 consists of 16 residues. From germline, CDR1 is SGHRS and CDR2 YFSETQ. The V and J ends lost 0 bases and 3 bases, in that order; junction bases with no gene match: 9. CDR3 in amino acids: CASSLGTGPEIYEQYF. The CDR3 DNA sequence: TGCGCCAGCAGCTTGGGGACAGGCCCTGAGATCTACGAGCAGTACTTC.

Note on this clonotype: The germline gene is not matched at one end of the junction; a read error may be the cause. CDR3 region: CASSYGHEALF. The CDR3 DNA sequence: TGTGCCAGCAGTTACGGACATGAAGCTTTATTT. The J gene is TRBJ1-1, the V gene TRBV6-5; the D gene is possibly TRBD1 (5 bases). This CDR3 has 11 amino acids. Germline V gene sequence: CDR1 MNHEY, CDR2 SVGAGI.

There are a few counts of this clonotype. The genes are TRBV7-9 and TRBJ2-3; TRBD1 might be the D (5 bases). The germline V gene encodes CDR1 SEHNR and CDR2 FQNEAQ (reference sequence). This CDR3 is built from 14 residues. Between the trimmed V and J ends, which lost 0 bases and 5 bases, there was a span of 9 bases. This CDR3 is CASSLALQGDTQYF. CDR3 nucleotide sequence: TGTGCCAGCAGCTTAGCTCTTCAGGGAGATACGCAGTATTTT. The whole variable domain, remainder taken from reference TRBV7-9 and TRBJ2-3, is DTGVSQNPRHKITKRGQNVTFRCDPISEHNRLYWYRQTLGQGPEFLTYFQNEAQLEKSRLLSDRFSAERPKGSFSTLEIQRTEQGDSAMYLCASSLALQGDTQYFGPGTRLTVL.

This clonotype was recorded a few times. V gene TRBV20-1 combines with J gene TRBJ1-2, with D perhaps TRBD1 (5 bases). In germline, CDR1 is DFQATT, CDR2 SNEGSKA (reference sequence). The V gene lost 0 bases and the J gene lost 3 bases, with 14 bases spanning the gap. This CDR3 region has 15 residues. This chain's CDR3 is CSARDLGEGDYGYTF. CDR3 bases: TGCAGTGCTAGAGATCTGGGGGAGGGTGACTATGGCTACACCTTC.

This chain connects TRBV7-8 to TRBJ1-2; D is unclear. Germline CDR1 SGHVS, CDR2 FQNEAQ. This CDR3 comprises 14 residues. V gave up 9 bases and J gave up 3 bases, with 17 bases separating them. CDR3 sequence (DNA): TGTGCCAGGCACCTGCAGGTTCTGCACTATGGCTACACCTTC. Protein sequence: CARHLQVLHYGYTF. Combining the CDR3 with reference TRBV7-8 and TRBJ1-2 gives the whole variable domain GAGVSQSPRYKVAKRGQDVALRCDPISGHVSLFWYQQALGQGPEFLTYFQNEAQLDKSGLPSDRFFAERPEGSVSTLKIQRTQQEDSAVYLCARHLQVLHYGYTFGSGTRLTVV.

This sequence joins TRBV20-1 and TRBJ2-1; 8 bases fit TRBD1. Germline values: CDR1 DFQATT, CDR2 SNEGSKA (reference sequence). Losses at the gene ends were 6 bases for V and 8 bases for J; bases not matched to a gene: 18. This CDR3 has 16 residues. CDR3 bases: TGCAGTGCCAGGAAAAGGGACATCCCAGGGGGCTATGAGCAGTTCTTC. This gives the protein CSARKRDIPGGYEQFF.

The V and J genes are TRBV7-9 and TRBJ1-1; D not certain. The germline gives CDR1 SEHNR, CDR2 FQNEAQ (reference sequence). The CDR3 sequence is 12 residues long. The V end lost 11 bases, the J end lost 4 bases, and 14 bases lay between the germline ends. The CDR3 protein is CAVEIRITEAFF. In DNA, the CDR3 is TGTGCCGTAGAGATAAGGATCACTGAAGCTTTCTTT.

This clonotype was picked up a small number of times. This chain uses TRBV10-3 with TRBJ2-5; D is unclear. This CDR3 contains 15 residues. CDR1 and CDR2 (germline): ENHRY, SYGVKD. V lost 3 bases to trimming and J lost 7 bases, with 18 bases between them. The CDR3 region is CAISDSNQAHLTQYF. The DNA of the CDR3 is TGTGCCATCAGTGACTCGAACCAGGCCCATCTGACCCAGTACTTC.

This clonotype was recorded a few times. The V gene is TRBV4-3, the J gene TRBJ2-7; 8 bases align to TRBD1. Germline trimming cut 4 bases from V and 3 bases from J; bases unmatched to any gene: 8. The CDR3 extends over 15 amino acids. Germline V CDR1 and CDR2: LGHNA, YSLEER. DNA of the CDR3: TGCGCCAGCAGCCTGGGCCGGGACAGGAACTACGAGCAGTACTTC. It encodes CASSLGRDRNYEQYF.

The V call is TRBV9, the J call TRBJ2-1, with TRBD2 matching over 7 bases. After removal of 0 bases from V and 5 bases from J, the junction contained 5 bases not matched to a gene. The CDR3 loop spans 15 amino acids. Germline loops: CDR1 SGDLS, CDR2 YYNGEE. CDR3 bases: TGTGCCAGCAGCGTAGTAAGCGGGGCTAACAATGAGCAGTTCTTC. Its translation: CASSVVSGANNEQFF. Filled out from reference TRBV9 and TRBJ2-1, the complete variable domain reads DSGVTQTPKHLITATGQRVTLRCSPRSGDLSVYWYQQSLDQGLQFLIQYYNGEERAKGNILERFSAQQFPDLHSELNLSSLELGDSALYFCASSVVSGANNEQFFGPGTRLTVL.

The chain uses TRBV11-3 and TRBJ2-1; no clear D. The CDR3 covers 17 residues. Germline assignment: CDR1 SGHNT and CDR2 YENEEA. Trimming left V 6 bases short and J 0 bases short, with 18 bases between. The CDR3 DNA sequence: TGTGCCAGCAGTCAAGGACCCTCGAACTCCTCCTACAATGAGCAGTTCTTC. Translating gives CASSQGPSNSSYNEQFF.

The chain couples TRBV29-1 to TRBJ2-5, with D possibly called TRBD1 or TRBD2 (5 bases each). Per the germline V gene, CDR1 is SQVTM and CDR2 is ANQGSEA. V was pared by 0 bases and J by 2 bases, with 19 bases between. The CDR3 has 17 amino acids. In nucleotides, the CDR3 is TGCAGCGTTGAAGATCTTCAGAGGGACCTAGGACAAGAGACCCAGTACTTC. This encodes CSVEDLQRDLGQETQYF.

In this sample, this clonotype turned up once. This chain connects TRBV7-2 to TRBJ1-5; no reliable D call. V was cut by 3 bases and J by 4 bases, with 7 bases left in between. CDR1 is SGHTA, CDR2 FQGNSA, per germline. CDR3 length: 13 amino acids. This chain's CDR3 is CASSFGRNQPQHF. CDR3 bases: TGTGCCAGCAGCTTCGGGAGAAATCAGCCCCAGCATTTT.

The chain is built from TRBV10-3 and TRBJ1-1; maybe TRBD1 (6 bases). Germline V CDR1 and CDR2: ENHRY, SYGVKD. This CDR3 contains 14 residues. Deletions cut 3 bases from V and 4 bases from J, with 12 bases between. The CDR3 DNA is TGTGCCATCAGTGACCAGACAGGCCGCACTGAAGCTTTCTTT. Its translation is CAISDQTGRTEAFF.